This T cell receptor beta chain came from a study of radiation and T cells in renal cell carcinoma. The time point: blood 4 weeks post-SBRT, at nephrectomy. As to treatment: 15 Gy SBRT to primary tumor, nephrectomy 4 weeks later. Nephrectomy followed 15 Gy stereotactic body radiation by 4 weeks. Blood was sampled at baseline, 2 weeks and 4 weeks after SBRT. Profiling relied on immunoSEQ multiplex PCR, and the TCRdb table lists in-frame clones only, not all of them. The sample records about 78,000 clones, 89% being singletons. Overall study results and limits: Without pretreatment biopsies, baseline tumor clonotype presence was undetermined.

A word on this clone: The antigen is unknown.

Source: blood, taken from a patient whose treatment included radiotherapy and nephrectomy. The clonotype originates from a woman aged 65 to 85 with renal cell carcinoma.

The CDR3 nucleotides read TGTGCCAGCAGTGCTGGAAGGTCCTACGAGCAGTACTTC. Its translation is CASSAGRSYEQYF. This chain joins TRBV2 and TRBJ2-7; no clear D gene. This CDR3 region has 13 residues. Germline loops: CDR1 SNHLY, CDR2 FYNNEI. V lost 4 bases and J 1 base, leaving 8 bases between the germline ends.